These 32 T cell receptor beta chains were all obtained from the same sample, sequenced in a study of blood T cell repertoires in COVID-19. Profiled with immunoSEQ multiplex PCR; TCRdb holds only in-frame clones, not every one. The sample includes around 110,000 clones, 86% of them seen just once. The sequenced sample consisted of peripheral blood. The receptors come from a man between 40 and 49 years old with acute or convalescent COVID-19.

The chain joins TRBV6-2 or TRBV6-3 to TRBJ2-3, with 7 bases aligning to TRBD2. From germline, CDR1 is MNHEY and CDR2 SVGEGT. There are 17 residues in the CDR3. The V segment lost 0 bases and the J segment 4 bases; nucleotides outside the gene matches: 10. The CDR3 sequence: CASSYSSSGESADTQYF. CDR3 coding DNA: TGTGCCAGCAGTTACTCGTCCAGCGGGGAGTCTGCAGATACGCAGTATTTT.

This clone has a single count. The chain uses TRBV14 and TRBJ1-5; tentative D call: TRBD1 (5 bases). The CDR3 spans 18 residues. Germline V gives CDR1 SGHDN, CDR2 FVKESK. V lost 1 base and J lost 1, with 17 bases in between. CDR3 protein: CASSQVQQEEGSNQPQHF. In nucleotides, the CDR3 is TGTGCCAGCAGCCAAGTTCAACAGGAAGAAGGGAGCAATCAGCCCCAGCATTTT.

The chain carries TRBV3-1 (or the pseudogene TRBV3-2) and TRBJ1-2; D unresolved. CDR1 LGHDT and CDR2 YNNKEL come from the germline V gene (reference sequence). V lost 0 bases to trimming and J lost 7 bases, with 15 bases between them. This CDR3 region has 15 residues. The CDR3 region has the DNA TGTGCCAGCAGCCAAGAGCGGCCAGCGATCTCTGGCTACACCTTC. This sequence encodes CASSQERPAISGYTF.

V is TRBV2 and J is TRBJ1-1; 11 positions agree with TRBD1. V gave up 6 bases and J gave up 2 bases; unmatched junction bases: 5. The CDR3 totals 15 residues. Looked up from germline, CDR1 is SNHLY and CDR2 is FYNNEI. CDR3 DNA: TGTGCCAGCAGAGACTGGACAGGGGGCAACACTGAAGCTTTCTTT. Encoded protein: CASRDWTGGNTEAFF.

The J gene is TRBJ2-1, the V gene TRBV6-2 or TRBV6-3; D call uncertain. Germline V CDR1 and CDR2: MNHEY, SVGEGT. Trimming pared 6 bases from V and 7 bases from J, leaving 13 bases between. This CDR3 has 13 amino acids. The DNA for the CDR3 is TGTGCCAGCAGCCATGCTATGAGGAATGAGCAGTTCTTC. Translated: CASSHAMRNEQFF.

CDR3 region: CASSPPTGLKNIQYF. The CDR3 DNA reads TGTGCCAGCAGCCCCCCGACAGGGCTAAAAAACATTCAGTACTTC. The gene calls are TRBV7-2 and TRBJ2-4, with 7 positions matching TRBD1. Germline lookup yields CDR1 SGHTA and CDR2 FQGNSA. V lost 5 bases to trimming and J lost 4 bases; unmatched junction nucleotides: 8. This CDR3 contains 15 residues.

The rearrangement joins TRBV9 to TRBJ2-1, with TRBD2 matching over 8 bases. Per the germline V gene, CDR1 is SGDLS and CDR2 is YYNGEE. The CDR3 contains 18 residues. With V trimmed by 3 bases and J by 5 bases, 16 bases remained unmatched. The CDR3 is CASSAPLGAAGGNNEQFF. The CDR3 DNA reads as TGTGCCAGCAGCGCCCCCCTAGGGGCCGCGGGGGGCAACAATGAGCAGTTCTTC. Full variable domain (missing parts from reference TRBV9 and TRBJ2-1): DSGVTQTPKHLITATGQRVTLRCSPRSGDLSVYWYQQSLDQGLQFLIQYYNGEERAKGNILERFSAQQFPDLHSELNLSSLELGDSALYFCASSAPLGAAGGNNEQFFGPGTRLTVL.

The V call is TRBV5-5, the J call TRBJ1-5; D not resolved. Germline CDR1 and CDR2: SGHKS and YYEKEE (reference sequence). CDR3 length equals 14 residues. Trimming removed 0 bases at V and 8 bases at J, with 12 bases between. CDR3 region: CASSLGPGGEPQHF. The DNA of the CDR3 is TGTGCCAGCAGCTTGGGGCCAGGTGGTGAGCCCCAGCATTTT. The full variable domain, in which reference TRBV5-5 and TRBJ1-5 provide the parts outside the CDR3, is DAGVTQSPTHLIKTRGQQVTLRCSPISGHKSVSWYQQVLGQGPQFIFQYYEKEERGRGNFPDRFSARQFPNYSSELNVNALLLGDSALYLCASSLGPGGEPQHFGDGTRLSIL.

The chain has TRBV12-3 or TRBV12-4 and TRBJ2-1; D is perhaps TRBD2 (5 bases). The V and J ends lost 7 bases and 8 bases respectively, with 9 bases between them. The CDR3 extends over 11 amino acids. The CDR3 bases are TGTGCCAGCACCCCCGGGGATGAGCAGTTCTTC. The encoded protein is CASTPGDEQFF.

This chain connects TRBV7-7 to TRBJ2-1, with 9 positions matching TRBD1. From germline, CDR1 is SSHAT and CDR2 FNYEAQ (reference sequence). After removal of 1 base from V and 9 bases from J, the junction contained 7 bases not matched to a gene. This CDR3 is 15 amino acids long. As DNA, the CDR3 is TGTGCCAGCAGCTTAGGGCCGGGACAGGGAGCTGAGCAGTTCTTC. As protein: CASSLGPGQGAEQFF.

CDR3 DNA: TGTGCCACGGCAGGGGGCCCCGACTATGGCTACACCTTC. This translates into CATAGGPDYGYTF. This chain connects TRBV10-3 to TRBJ1-2, with 8 nucleotides matching TRBD1. V dropped 10 bases and J dropped 3; count of bases not matched to a gene: 7. The V gene's germline CDR1 is ENHRY and CDR2 SYGVKD. The CDR3 is 13 amino acids.

This clone has a handful of counts. The J gene is TRBJ1-6, the V gene TRBV6-1; 8 positions match TRBD1. CDR1 is MNHNS and CDR2 is SASEGT in the germline V gene. There are 19 residues in the CDR3. Unmatched junction bases numbered 9, after V lost 1 base and J lost 1 base. This CDR3 reads CASSEGGRGHDSYNSPLHF. In DNA, the CDR3 is TGTGCCAGCAGTGAAGGGGGCAGGGGGCATGATTCCTATAATTCACCCCTCCACTTT.

The chain links TRBV19 to TRBJ2-3; TRBD2 agrees at 8 bases. Trimming removed 2 bases from V and 2 bases from J; junction bases left unmatched: 6. Germline V CDR1 and CDR2: LNHDA, SQIVND (reference sequence). CDR3 length: 16 residues. The CDR3 reads CASSISGSGTTDTQYF. CDR3 nucleotide sequence: TGTGCCAGTAGTATATCGGGTAGCGGGACCACAGATACGCAGTATTTT.

CDR3 DNA sequence: TGTGCCAGCAGCTTATATACAGGGGGCAGTCAGCCCCAGCATTTT. It is translated as CASSLYTGGSQPQHF. This chain joins TRBV7-8 and TRBJ1-5; 9 positions agree with TRBD1. CDR3 size: 15 residues. Looked up from germline, CDR1 is SGHVS and CDR2 is FQNEAQ. V lost 2 bases and J lost 6; bases outside the gene matches: 5.

V usage is TRBV5-4 and J usage is TRBJ2-1; 10 bases agree with TRBD2. Trimming at V came to 0 bases and at J to 6 bases, leaving 3 bases not matched to a gene. The CDR3 contains 15 residues. Germline values: CDR1 SGHNT, CDR2 YYREEE (reference sequence). The chain's CDR3 is CASSLGLAGGNEQFF. The DNA of the CDR3 is TGTGCCAGCAGCTTGGGACTAGCGGGTGGCAATGAGCAGTTCTTC.

V usage is TRBV10-2 and J usage is TRBJ1-2; 8 nucleotides agree with TRBD1. Germline trimming cut 7 bases from V and 2 bases from J; bases unmatched to any gene: 9. Germline CDR1 is WSHSY and CDR2 is SAAADI. The CDR3 length is 15 residues. In DNA, the CDR3 is TGCGCCAGCACCACCGCAGGGGGCGCAAACTATGGCTACACCTTC. It is translated as CASTTAGGANYGYTF.

The V call is TRBV11-2, the J call TRBJ2-3; D not certain. The CDR3 contains 15 residues. The germline V and J ends were trimmed by 5 bases and 2 bases, with 14 bases remaining between them. Germline CDR1 SGHAT, CDR2 FQNNGV. CDR3 coding DNA: TGTGCCAGCAGCCCGACCGGCGGATTCACAGATACGCAGTATTTT. This codes for CASSPTGGFTDTQYF.

The chain employs TRBV2 and TRBJ2-5, with D possibly being TRBD2 (6 bases). Germline CDR1 is SNHLY and CDR2 is FYNNEI. Deletions cut 3 bases from V and 5 bases from J, with 13 bases between. The CDR3 contains 14 residues. The CDR3, as DNA: TGTGCCAGCAGTGACCCAGCAGGGAGGGAGACCCAGTACTTC. This encodes CASSDPAGRETQYF.

This rearrangement joins TRBV19 to TRBJ1-2, with TRBD1 identical over 7 bases. Germline trimming cut 6 bases from V and 0 bases from J; bases unmatched to any gene: 4. CDR3 size: 14 residues. Looked up from germline, CDR1 is LNHDA and CDR2 is SQIVND (reference sequence). CDR3 nucleotide sequence: TGTGCCAGTAGCGGGCAGGGGGCTAACTATGGCTACACCTTC. It codes for CASSGQGANYGYTF.

The chain recombines TRBV11-3 with TRBJ2-1; 11 positions agree with TRBD2. V was clipped by 3 bases and J by 4 bases; unmatched bases: 2. This CDR3 contains 15 residues. In germline, CDR1 is SGHNT, CDR2 YENEEA. CDR3 amino acids: CASSLASGGYNEQFF. CDR3 coding DNA: TGTGCCAGCAGCTTGGCTAGCGGGGGGTACAATGAGCAGTTCTTC.

The V gene is TRBV6-5, the J gene TRBJ1-2, with a weak D call TRBD1 (6 bases). Germline loops: CDR1 MNHEY, CDR2 SVGAGI. Trimming stripped 10 bases from V and 2 bases from J, with 14 bases between. The CDR3 loop spans 13 amino acids. CDR3 sequence reads: CATQQGDNYGYTF. CDR3 nucleotide sequence: TGTGCCACCCAACAGGGAGACAACTATGGCTACACCTTC.

The chain uses TRBV7-9 and TRBJ2-7; 9 nucleotides match TRBD1. V shed 5 bases, J shed 5 bases, and the junction held 16 bases outside the gene matches. The CDR3 is 17 amino acids. Germline-derived CDR1 and CDR2 are SEHNR and FQNEAQ (reference sequence). CDR3 bases: TGTGCCAGCAGCCCCCCACGAATGGTACAGGGGGCCGACGAGCAGTACTTC. Its translation is CASSPPRMVQGADEQYF. The complete variable domain, with remaining parts taken from reference TRBV7-9 and TRBJ2-7, reads DTGVSQNPRHKITKRGQNVTFRCDPISEHNRLYWYRQTLGQGPEFLTYFQNEAQLEKSRLLSDRFSAERPKGSFSTLEIQRTEQGDSAMYLCASSPPRMVQGADEQYFGPGTRLTVT.

The chain recombines TRBV5-1 with TRBJ2-7; 7 bases are a match to TRBD1. The CDR3 sequence is 16 residues long. Germline trimming cut 4 bases from V and 0 bases from J; bases unmatched to any gene: 10. CDR1 SGHRS and CDR2 YFSETQ come from the germline V gene. Here the CDR3 reads CASSPDATGISYEQYF. The CDR3, as DNA: TGCGCCAGCAGCCCCGACGCGACAGGGATCTCCTACGAGCAGTACTTC.

The chain links TRBV7-9 to TRBJ2-5; unclear D gene. The CDR3 is made up of 17 amino acids. Trimming shortened V by 4 bases and J by 2 bases, and 20 bases separated the two germline ends. CDR1 and CDR2 (germline): SEHNR, FQNEAQ (reference sequence). CDR3 nucleotides: TGTGCCAGCAGCTCCGTAGAGATTGTGCGGCAGCAAGAGACCCAGTACTTC. This encodes CASSSVEIVRQQETQYF.

V and J are TRBV6-2 or TRBV6-3 and TRBJ2-2; tentative D call: TRBD1 (6 bases). The V gene lost 7 bases and the J gene lost 6 bases, with 12 bases spanning the gap. Germline V gene lookup returns CDR1 MNHEY and CDR2 SVGEGT. This CDR3 region has 13 residues. The CDR3 reads CASNPQGAGELFF. The CDR3 nucleotides read TGTGCCAGCAACCCACAGGGAGCCGGGGAGCTGTTTTTT.

This chain links TRBV18 with TRBJ1-5, with D possibly being TRBD1 (6 bases). Trimming stripped 3 bases from V and 0 bases from J, with 12 bases between. The germline V gene has CDR1 KGHSH and CDR2 LQKENI. CDR3 length equals 16 residues. The CDR3 bases are TGTGCCAGCTCACCGATCAGGGGAGATAGCAATCAGCCCCAGCATTTT. Amino acids: CASSPIRGDSNQPQHF. The whole variable domain, filled in from reference TRBV18 and TRBJ1-5, reads NAGVMQNPRHLVRRRGQEARLRCSPMKGHSHVYWYRQLPEEGLKFMVYLQKENIIDESGMPKERFSAEFPKEGPSILRIQQVVRGDSAAYFCASSPIRGDSNQPQHFGDGTRLSIL.

V gene TRBV6-2 or TRBV6-3 combines with J gene TRBJ2-2, with 7 bases aligning to TRBD1. The junction had 7 bases not matched to a gene; V was cut back by 6 bases and J by 0 bases. The CDR3 spans 16 residues. Germline-derived CDR1 and CDR2 are MNHEY and SVGEGT. CDR3 in amino acids: CASSLDGTANTGELFF. Written as DNA, the CDR3 is TGTGCCAGCAGCCTAGACGGGACAGCGAACACCGGGGAGCTGTTTTTT.

The chain combines TRBV30 with TRBJ1-6; D possibly corresponds to TRBD1 (6 bases). The CDR3 length is 15 residues. V was trimmed by 2 bases and J by 8 bases, leaving 16 bases between them. The germline V gene encodes CDR1 GTSNPN and CDR2 SVGIG (reference sequence). The chain's CDR3 is CAWSRLQQGDSPLHF. The CDR3 DNA reads as TGTGCCTGGAGTAGACTCCAACAGGGAGATTCACCCCTCCACTTT.

This chain links TRBV12-3 or TRBV12-4 with TRBJ1-1, with a possible D match to TRBD1 (6 bases). V lost 6 bases to trimming and J lost 1 base, with 9 bases between them. The CDR3 length is 13 residues. The CDR3 sequence is CASRPDRNTEAFF. CDR3 nucleotides: TGTGCCAGCAGACCGGACAGGAACACTGAAGCTTTCTTT.

V usage is TRBV10-3 and J usage is TRBJ2-2; possibly TRBD1 for D (6 bases). The CDR3 has 13 amino acids. Germline lookup yields CDR1 ENHRY and CDR2 SYGVKD. The V and J ends lost 4 bases and 4 bases respectively, with 7 bases between them. This CDR3 reads CAISADSTGELFF. CDR3 bases: TGTGCCATCAGTGCGGACAGCACCGGGGAGCTGTTTTTT.

The chain has TRBV6-5 and TRBJ1-1; D call uncertain. The germline V gene has CDR1 MNHEY and CDR2 SVGAGI. V was shortened by 6 bases and J by 4 bases, with 6 bases between the two germline ends. The CDR3 is made up of 11 amino acids. The CDR3 DNA is TGTGCCAGCAGGTCGGGCACTGAAGCTTTCTTT. Amino acid sequence: CASRSGTEAFF.

The chain has TRBV11-2 and TRBJ1-1, with 10 bases that match TRBD1. The CDR3 spans 16 residues. In germline, CDR1 is SGHAT, CDR2 FQNNGV. Trimming cost V 5 bases and J 5 bases; bases outside gene matches: 11. The CDR3 protein is CASSLAWTGGNTEAFF. DNA of the CDR3: TGTGCCAGCAGCCTAGCGTGGACAGGGGGAAATACTGAAGCTTTCTTT.